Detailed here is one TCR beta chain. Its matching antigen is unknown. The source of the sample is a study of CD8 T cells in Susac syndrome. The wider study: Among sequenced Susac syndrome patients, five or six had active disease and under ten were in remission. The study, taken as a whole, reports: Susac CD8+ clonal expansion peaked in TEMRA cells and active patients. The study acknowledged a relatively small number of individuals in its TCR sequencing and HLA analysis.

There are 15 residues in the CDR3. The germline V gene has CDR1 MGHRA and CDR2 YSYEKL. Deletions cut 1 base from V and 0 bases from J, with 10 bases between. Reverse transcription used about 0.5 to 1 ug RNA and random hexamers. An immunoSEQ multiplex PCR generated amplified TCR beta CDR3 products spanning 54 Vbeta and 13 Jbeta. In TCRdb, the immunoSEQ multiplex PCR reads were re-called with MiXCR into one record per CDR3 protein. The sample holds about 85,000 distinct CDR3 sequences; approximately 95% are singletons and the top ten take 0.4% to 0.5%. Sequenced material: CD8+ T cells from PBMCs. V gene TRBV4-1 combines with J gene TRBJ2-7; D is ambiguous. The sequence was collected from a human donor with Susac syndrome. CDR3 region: CASSQGVGLSYEQYF. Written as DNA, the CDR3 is TGCGCCAGCAGCCAAGGGGTGGGCCTCTCCTACGAGCAGTACTTC.